This T cell receptor (beta chain) was profiled in a study of T cells in Graves' hyperthyroidism and ophthalmopathy. In the study overall: Once the initial diagnosis was made, peripheral blood was obtained before any treatment.

This clonotype was detected many times. Patients were aged 18 to 65, had disease duration under 2 months, and had newly diagnosed hyperthyroidism. The germline V and J ends were trimmed by 6 bases and 6 bases, with 12 bases remaining between them. Germline V lookup: CDR1 MDHEN, CDR2 SYDVKM. The CDR3 is made up of 12 amino acids. The TCR beta CDR3 regions underwent amplification using RNA transcripts as the source. HTBI primers were the set used in a first-round RT-PCR of the TCR CDR3. TCRdb independently ran MiXCR on the multiplex PCR reads; one entry per CDR3 protein. The top ten hold 3.5% to 4% of the sample, which has about 620,000 distinct CDR3 sequences, 15% to 20% seen once.

This chain uses TRBV28 with TRBJ2-7; no clear D gene. Sequenced: blood. The TCR comes from a woman aged 25-40 years with Graves' hyperthyroidism. The CDR3 protein is CASRPEFPEQYF. The CDR3 DNA follows: TGTGCCAGCAGACCCGAGTTTCCCGAGCAGTACTTC.